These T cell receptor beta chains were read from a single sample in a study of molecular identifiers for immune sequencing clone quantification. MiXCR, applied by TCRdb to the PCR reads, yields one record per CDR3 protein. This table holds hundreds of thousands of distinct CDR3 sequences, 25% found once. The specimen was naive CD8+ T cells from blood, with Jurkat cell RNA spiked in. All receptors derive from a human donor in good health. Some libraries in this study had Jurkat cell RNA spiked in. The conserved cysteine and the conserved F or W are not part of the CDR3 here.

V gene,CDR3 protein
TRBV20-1,SAKGLAGGRGQTQY
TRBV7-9,ASSLATSGRHLSYEQY
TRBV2,ASSGAGAIYGYT
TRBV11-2,ASSSMGGPTYEQY
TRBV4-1,ASSQEGRTANEQF
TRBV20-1,SAPGAGSGTDTQY
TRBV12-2,ASRLVLSPSYSNQPQH
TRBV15,ATSRRVFHEQY
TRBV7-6,ASSYPGIPEAF
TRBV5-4,ASSSGQLYGYT
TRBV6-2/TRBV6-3,ASSDPTFSTDTQY
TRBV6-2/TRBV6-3,ASSWLNDEQY
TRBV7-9,ASSLGGQGQLSGNTIY
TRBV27,ASSFPGTGSLDEQY
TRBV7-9,ASSPFPDTQY
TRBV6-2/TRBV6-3,ASSYYGNTEAF
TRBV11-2,ASGTGLRYNEQF
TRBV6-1,ASSEARGQINTGELF
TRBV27,ASSPAPWGYEQY
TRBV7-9,ASRQESNTGELF
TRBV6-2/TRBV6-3,ASSYGTGEAF
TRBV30,AWSSSYYEQY
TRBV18,ASSPQERGAENIQY
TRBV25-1,ASKKTGLVTDTQY
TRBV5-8,ASSWGPTGANVLT
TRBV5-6,ASSLGDRGSYEQY
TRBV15,ATSREETSGGSYNEQF
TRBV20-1,SATPYTGTSNEQF
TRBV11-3,ASSIREGLTDTQY
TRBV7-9,ASSPAAGGVYEKLF
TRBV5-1,ASSLQTGGWNEQY
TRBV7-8,ASSLDTSTNTQY
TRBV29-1,SVESTANTEAF
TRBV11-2,ASSGWDEQY
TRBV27,ASSTRQGMNTEAF
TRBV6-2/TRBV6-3,ARSYSLWAEAF
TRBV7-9,ASSLEQWIQY
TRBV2,ASIPMGETEAF
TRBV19,ASQGGGTKTQY
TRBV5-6,ASSLDQGWNSPLH
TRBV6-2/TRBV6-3,ASSSISGTGVSDTQY
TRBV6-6,ASSYPYPLGIAKNIQY
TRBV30,AWSEGSSYEQY
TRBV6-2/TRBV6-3,ASSTLGSDTQY
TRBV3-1,ASNQERTLNTRELF
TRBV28,ASTRPGTELQNTEAF